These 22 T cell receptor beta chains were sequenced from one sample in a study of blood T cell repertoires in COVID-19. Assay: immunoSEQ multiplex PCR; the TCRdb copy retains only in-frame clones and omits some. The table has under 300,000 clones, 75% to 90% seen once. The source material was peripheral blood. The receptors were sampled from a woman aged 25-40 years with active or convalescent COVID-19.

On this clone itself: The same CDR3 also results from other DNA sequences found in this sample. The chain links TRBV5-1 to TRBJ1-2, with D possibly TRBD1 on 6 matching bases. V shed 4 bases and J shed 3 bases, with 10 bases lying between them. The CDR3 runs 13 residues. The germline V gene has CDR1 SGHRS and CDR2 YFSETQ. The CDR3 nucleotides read TGCGCCAGCAGCCTCAGGGGCGACTATGGCTACACCTTC. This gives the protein CASSLRGDYGYTF.

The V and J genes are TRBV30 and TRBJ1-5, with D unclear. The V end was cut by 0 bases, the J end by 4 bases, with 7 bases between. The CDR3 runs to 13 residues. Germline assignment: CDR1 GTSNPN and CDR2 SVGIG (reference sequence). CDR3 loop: CAWSVARNQPQHF. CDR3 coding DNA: TGTGCCTGGAGTGTAGCTCGAAATCAGCCCCAGCATTTT.

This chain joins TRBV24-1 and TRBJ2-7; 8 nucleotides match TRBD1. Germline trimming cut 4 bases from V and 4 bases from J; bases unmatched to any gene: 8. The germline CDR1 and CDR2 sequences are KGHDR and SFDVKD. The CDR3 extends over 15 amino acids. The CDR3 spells CATSDSQGARYEQYF. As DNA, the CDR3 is TGTGCCACCAGTGACTCTCAGGGGGCGCGGTACGAGCAGTACTTC.

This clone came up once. The DNA of the CDR3 is TGCGCCAGCAGCCAAGGACCGAGCGGGCAGCCCCAGCATTTT. It yields the protein CASSQGPSGQPQHF. J is TRBJ1-5 and V is TRBV4-3; D call uncertain. Germline V gives CDR1 LGHNA, CDR2 YSLEER. Trimming took 1 base from V and 7 from J, leaving 11 bases between them. The CDR3 totals 14 residues.

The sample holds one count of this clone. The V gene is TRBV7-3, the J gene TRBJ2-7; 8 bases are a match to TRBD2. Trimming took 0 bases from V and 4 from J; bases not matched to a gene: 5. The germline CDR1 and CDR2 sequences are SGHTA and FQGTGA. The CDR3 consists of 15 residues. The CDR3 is CASSLTSGVPYEQYF. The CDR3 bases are TGTGCCAGCAGCTTAACTAGCGGGGTGCCTTACGAGCAGTACTTC.

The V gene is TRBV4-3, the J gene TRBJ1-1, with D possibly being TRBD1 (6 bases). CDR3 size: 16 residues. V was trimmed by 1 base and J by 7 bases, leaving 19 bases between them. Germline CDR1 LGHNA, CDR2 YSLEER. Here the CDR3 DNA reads TGCGCCAGCAGCCAAGTTACAGGGTCAGCCACCGTTGAAGCTTTCTTT. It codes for CASSQVTGSATVEAFF.

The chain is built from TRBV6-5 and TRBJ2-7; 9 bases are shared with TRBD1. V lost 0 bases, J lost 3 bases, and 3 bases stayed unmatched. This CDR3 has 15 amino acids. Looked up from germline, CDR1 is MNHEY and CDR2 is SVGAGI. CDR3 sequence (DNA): TGTGCCAGCAGTTACTCGAGGACAGGGGTCTACGAGCAGTACTTC. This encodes CASSYSRTGVYEQYF.

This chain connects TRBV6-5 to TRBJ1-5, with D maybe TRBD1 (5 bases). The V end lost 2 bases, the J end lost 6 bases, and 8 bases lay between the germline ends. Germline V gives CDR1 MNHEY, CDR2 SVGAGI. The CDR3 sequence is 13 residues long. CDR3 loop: CASSYQGRQPQHF. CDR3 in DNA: TGTGCCAGCAGTTACCAGGGCCGTCAGCCCCAGCATTTT.

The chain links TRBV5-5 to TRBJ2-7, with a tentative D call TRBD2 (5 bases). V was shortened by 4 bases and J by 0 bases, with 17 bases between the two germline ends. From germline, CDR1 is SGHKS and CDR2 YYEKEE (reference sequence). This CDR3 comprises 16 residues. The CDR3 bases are TGTGCCAGCAGCCCCATCATCGGGGTAAGCTCCTACGAGCAGTACTTC. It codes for CASSPIIGVSSYEQYF.

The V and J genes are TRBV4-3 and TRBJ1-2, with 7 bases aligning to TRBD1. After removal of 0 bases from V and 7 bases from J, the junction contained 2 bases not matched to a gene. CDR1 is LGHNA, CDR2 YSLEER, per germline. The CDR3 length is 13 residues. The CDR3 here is CASSQETGFGYTF. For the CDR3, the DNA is TGCGCCAGCAGCCAAGAGACAGGGTTTGGCTACACCTTC.

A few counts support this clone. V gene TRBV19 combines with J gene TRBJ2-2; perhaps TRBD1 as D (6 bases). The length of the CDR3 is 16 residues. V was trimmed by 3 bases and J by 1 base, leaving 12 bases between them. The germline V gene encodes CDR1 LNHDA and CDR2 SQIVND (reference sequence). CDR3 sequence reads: CASSIFRTENTGELFF. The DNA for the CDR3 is TGTGCCAGTAGTATTTTCCGGACAGAGAACACCGGGGAGCTGTTTTTT.

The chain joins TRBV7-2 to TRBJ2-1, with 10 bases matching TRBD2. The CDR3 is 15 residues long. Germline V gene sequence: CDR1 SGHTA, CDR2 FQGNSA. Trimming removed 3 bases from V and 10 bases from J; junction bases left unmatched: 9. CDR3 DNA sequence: TGTGCCAGCAGCTTCAGAGCGGGGGGGCTGGGAGAGCAGTTCTTC. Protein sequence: CASSFRAGGLGEQFF.

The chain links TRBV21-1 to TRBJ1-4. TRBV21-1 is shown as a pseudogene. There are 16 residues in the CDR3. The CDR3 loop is CASSKGRGLQDEKLFF. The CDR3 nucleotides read TGTGCCAGCAGCAAGGGGAGGGGGTTACAGGATGAAAAACTGTTTTTT.

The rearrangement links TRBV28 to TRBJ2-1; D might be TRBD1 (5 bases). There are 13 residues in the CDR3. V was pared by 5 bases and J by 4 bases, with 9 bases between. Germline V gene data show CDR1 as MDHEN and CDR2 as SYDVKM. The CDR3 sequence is CASSLTGYNEQFF. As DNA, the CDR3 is TGTGCCAGCAGTCTTACAGGTTACAATGAGCAGTTCTTC.

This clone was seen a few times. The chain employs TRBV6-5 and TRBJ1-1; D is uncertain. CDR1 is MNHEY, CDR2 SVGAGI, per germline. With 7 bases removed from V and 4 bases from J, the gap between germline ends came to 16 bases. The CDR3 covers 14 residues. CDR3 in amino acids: CASNKKGRGTEAFF. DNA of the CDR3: TGTGCCAGCAATAAAAAGGGTCGGGGCACTGAAGCTTTCTTT.

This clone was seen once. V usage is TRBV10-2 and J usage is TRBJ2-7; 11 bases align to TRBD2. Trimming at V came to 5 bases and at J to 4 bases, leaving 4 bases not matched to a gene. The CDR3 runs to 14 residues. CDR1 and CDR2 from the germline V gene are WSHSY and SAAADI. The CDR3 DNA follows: TGCGCCAGCAGTTTAGCGGGGGGGCGGTACGAGCAGTACTTC. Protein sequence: CASSLAGGRYEQYF.

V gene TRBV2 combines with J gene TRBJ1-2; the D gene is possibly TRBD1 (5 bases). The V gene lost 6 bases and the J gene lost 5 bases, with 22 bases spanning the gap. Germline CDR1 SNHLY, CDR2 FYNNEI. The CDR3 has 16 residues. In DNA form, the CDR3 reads TGTGCCAGCAGCCCCCCTACGGCCAGGGTGGGGTATGGCTACACCTTC. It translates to CASSPPTARVGYGYTF.

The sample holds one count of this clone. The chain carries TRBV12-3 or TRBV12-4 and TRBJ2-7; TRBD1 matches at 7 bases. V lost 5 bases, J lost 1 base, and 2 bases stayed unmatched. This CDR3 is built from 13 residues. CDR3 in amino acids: CASSLGQSYEQYF. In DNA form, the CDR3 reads TGTGCCAGCAGTCTGGGACAGTCCTACGAGCAGTACTTC.

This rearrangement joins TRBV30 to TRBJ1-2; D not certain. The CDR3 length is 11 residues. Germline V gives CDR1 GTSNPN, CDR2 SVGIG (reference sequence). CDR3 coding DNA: TGTGTCCTAGGCCCTATCTATGGCTACACCTTC. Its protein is CVLGPIYGYTF.

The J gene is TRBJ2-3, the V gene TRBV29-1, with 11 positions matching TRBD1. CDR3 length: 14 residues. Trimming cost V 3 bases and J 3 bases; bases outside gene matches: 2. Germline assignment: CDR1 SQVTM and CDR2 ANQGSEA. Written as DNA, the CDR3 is TGCAGCGTTGAGGGACAGGGGGTTACAGATACGCAGTATTTT. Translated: CSVEGQGVTDTQYF.

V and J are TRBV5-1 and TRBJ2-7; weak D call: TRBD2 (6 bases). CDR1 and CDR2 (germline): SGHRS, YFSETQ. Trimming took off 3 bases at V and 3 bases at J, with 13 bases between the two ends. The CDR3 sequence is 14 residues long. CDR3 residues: CASSSSGGGYEQYF. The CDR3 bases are TGCGCCAGCAGCTCCTCCGGGGGAGGCTACGAGCAGTACTTC. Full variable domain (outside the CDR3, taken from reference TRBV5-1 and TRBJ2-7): KAGVTQTPRYLIKTRGQQVTLSCSPISGHRSVSWYQQTPGQGLQFLFEYFSETQRNKGNFPGRFSGRQFSNSRSEMNVSTLELGDSALYLCASSSSGGGYEQYFGPGTRLTVT.

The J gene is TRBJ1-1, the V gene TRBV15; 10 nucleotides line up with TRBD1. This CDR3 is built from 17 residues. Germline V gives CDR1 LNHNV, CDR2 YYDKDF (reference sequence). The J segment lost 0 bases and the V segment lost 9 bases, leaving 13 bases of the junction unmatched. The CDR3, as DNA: TGTGCCACAGATTGGACAGGGGGATCCTACATGAACACTGAAGCTTTCTTT. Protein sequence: CATDWTGGSYMNTEAFF.